The rows below give T cell receptor beta chains drawn from one sample of a study of T cells after yellow fever vaccination. Each CDR3 protein gets one entry after TCRdb re-called the 5' RACE reads with MiXCR. The sample shows about 130,000 distinct CDR3 sequences, nearly 7.5% of them seen only once. The source material was CD4+ T cells sorted from PBMCs, sampled 10 to 11 days after the first yellow fever vaccination. Receptors originate from a man younger than 35 who received the YFV17D yellow fever vaccine. The CDR3 runs from the conserved cysteine through the conserved F or W. The order of the fields is CDR3 DNA, CDR3 protein, V gene, D gene, clone size, J gene. D genes are given only for firm matches. Size tells how often a clone was seen (once, few, many) or the class of an expanded clone, and some rows leave it out.

CDR3nt: TGTGCCAGCAGCTTCACGTTCAGGGCCACCGGGGAGCTGTTTTTT
CDR3aa: CASSFTFRATGELFF
v_gene: TRBV7-2
d_gene: -
abundance: many
j_gene: TRBJ2-2

CDR3nt: TGTGCCAGCAGCCCCCGCTCGGGTAACACTGAAGCTTTCTTT
CDR3aa: CASSPRSGNTEAFF
v_gene: TRBV7-2
d_gene: -
abundance: many
j_gene: TRBJ1-1

CDR3nt: TGCAGTGCAGTCCCAGGGTCCGGAAACACCATATATTTT
CDR3aa: CSAVPGSGNTIYF
v_gene: TRBV20-1
d_gene: -
abundance: many
j_gene: TRBJ1-3

CDR3nt: TGCGCCAGCAGCCAAGAAGTAAAGGAAAAACTGTTTTTT
CDR3aa: CASSQEVKEKLFF
v_gene: TRBV4-1
d_gene: -
abundance: few
j_gene: TRBJ1-4

CDR3nt: TGCAGTGCCCTTAGAATAGCGGGGGGCACAGATACGCAGTATTTT
CDR3aa: CSALRIAGGTDTQYF
v_gene: TRBV20-1
d_gene: TRBD2
abundance: many
j_gene: TRBJ2-3

CDR3nt: TGCGCCAGCAGACCCCGAGGAAGAACGGACAATGAGCAGTTCTTC
CDR3aa: CASRPRGRTDNEQFF
v_gene: TRBV5-1
d_gene: -
abundance: few
j_gene: TRBJ2-1

CDR3nt: TGTGCCAGCAGCCGCTATACCGACAGAAACATTCAGTACTTC
CDR3aa: CASSRYTDRNIQYF
v_gene: TRBV5-8
d_gene: -
abundance: few
j_gene: TRBJ2-4

CDR3nt: TGTGCCAGCAGTTACGCCGACACAGATACGCAGTATTTT
CDR3aa: CASSYADTDTQYF
v_gene: TRBV6-5
d_gene: -
abundance: few
j_gene: TRBJ2-3

CDR3nt: TGTGCCAGCAGCCAGAATAGCGGGGGGGCTGGTGAGCAGTTCTTC
CDR3aa: CASSQNSGGAGEQFF
v_gene: TRBV3-1
d_gene: TRBD2
abundance: many
j_gene: TRBJ2-1

CDR3nt: TGCAGTGCTCGCCCGGCGGGGTCCCCTGAAGCTTTCTTT
CDR3aa: CSARPAGSPEAFF
v_gene: TRBV20-1
d_gene: -
abundance: many
j_gene: TRBJ1-1

CDR3nt: TGTGCACAGCTTAGACTAGCCACAGATACGCAGTATTTT
CDR3aa: CAQLRLATDTQYF
v_gene: TRBV12-3/TRBV12-4
d_gene: TRBD2
abundance: many
j_gene: TRBJ2-3

CDR3nt: TGTGCCAGCAGTCCGAGGAATTCACCCCTCCACTTT
CDR3aa: CASSPRNSPLHF
v_gene: TRBV12-3/TRBV12-4
d_gene: -
abundance: many
j_gene: TRBJ1-6

CDR3nt: TGCGCCAGCGGATCCGGGACCTCCACAGATACGCAGTATTTT
CDR3aa: CASGSGTSTDTQYF
v_gene: TRBV5-1
d_gene: -
abundance: many
j_gene: TRBJ2-3

CDR3nt: TGTGCCACCAGTGATTCCTTCGGACAGGACTATGCTGGGGCCAACGTCCTGACTTTC
CDR3aa: CATSDSFGQDYAGANVLTF
v_gene: TRBV24-1
d_gene: -
abundance: many
j_gene: TRBJ2-6

CDR3nt: TGTGCCAGCAGCCTACCCTGGGGGGGCTATGGCTACACCTTC
CDR3aa: CASSLPWGGYGYTF
v_gene: TRBV7-9
d_gene: -
abundance: many
j_gene: TRBJ1-2

CDR3nt: TGCGCCAGCAGCTTGGGTGCGGGGGCGAGCACAGATACGCAGTATTTT
CDR3aa: CASSLGAGASTDTQYF
v_gene: TRBV5-1
d_gene: -
abundance: many
j_gene: TRBJ2-3

CDR3nt: TGTGCCATCAGTTTGAGACGGTCGAGTGACACTGAAGCTTTCTTT
CDR3aa: CAISLRRSSDTEAFF
v_gene: TRBV10-3
d_gene: -
abundance: many
j_gene: TRBJ1-1

CDR3nt: TGTGCCAGCAGCTTAAGAGCCCCCGCAAAGGGAGATACGCAGTATTTT
CDR3aa: CASSLRAPAKGDTQYF
v_gene: TRBV7-3
d_gene: -
abundance: many
j_gene: TRBJ2-3

CDR3nt: TGTGCCAGCAGCTCCGGGACGGTCATGAACACTGAAGCTTTCTTT
CDR3aa: CASSSGTVMNTEAFF
v_gene: TRBV7-9
d_gene: -
abundance: many
j_gene: TRBJ1-1

CDR3nt: TGTGCCAGCCGGGACAGGGACCAAGGCACAGATACGCAGTATTTT
CDR3aa: CASRDRDQGTDTQYF
v_gene: TRBV6-1
d_gene: TRBD1
abundance: -
j_gene: TRBJ2-3

CDR3nt: TGTGCCAGCAGCCAAGCGGGGACAGCCGGGAATGAAAAACTGTTTTTT
CDR3aa: CASSQAGTAGNEKLFF
v_gene: TRBV7-2
d_gene: TRBD1
abundance: many
j_gene: TRBJ1-4

CDR3nt: TGTGCCAGCAGCTACTCGGGGACGTCTGGAAACACCATATATTTT
CDR3aa: CASSYSGTSGNTIYF
v_gene: TRBV5-4
d_gene: -
abundance: few
j_gene: TRBJ1-3

CDR3nt: TGCAGTGCTAGACCCCAGGGAAAGTTCTCTGGGGCCAACGTCCTGACTTTC
CDR3aa: CSARPQGKFSGANVLTF
v_gene: TRBV20-1
d_gene: -
abundance: many
j_gene: TRBJ2-6

CDR3nt: TGTGCCAGCAGCTTAAGGTGGGACGGCAATTCACCCCTCCACTTT
CDR3aa: CASSLRWDGNSPLHF
v_gene: TRBV7-2
d_gene: -
abundance: many
j_gene: TRBJ1-6

CDR3nt: TGTGCCAGCAGTTTAATGTCGGGGGGAACTGAAGCTTTCTTT
CDR3aa: CASSLMSGGTEAFF
v_gene: TRBV12-3/TRBV12-4
d_gene: -
abundance: many
j_gene: TRBJ1-1

CDR3nt: TGTGCCAGCAGCTTAGCTGCCGAGCAGTACTTC
CDR3aa: CASSLAAEQYF
v_gene: TRBV13
d_gene: -
abundance: many
j_gene: TRBJ2-7

CDR3nt: TGCAGCGTACTGGACAGGAATTATGGCTACACCTTC
CDR3aa: CSVLDRNYGYTF
v_gene: TRBV29-1
d_gene: TRBD1
abundance: many
j_gene: TRBJ1-2

CDR3nt: TGTGCCAGCAGCCCGCTTAGTAATGAGCAGTTCTTC
CDR3aa: CASSPLSNEQFF
v_gene: TRBV7-9
d_gene: -
abundance: many
j_gene: TRBJ2-1

CDR3nt: TGCAGTGCCCAGAGGTACCAAGAGACCCAGTACTTC
CDR3aa: CSAQRYQETQYF
v_gene: TRBV20-1
d_gene: -
abundance: many
j_gene: TRBJ2-5

CDR3nt: TGTGCCAGCAGATCCGGACTAGCTGATAATGAGCAGTTCTTC
CDR3aa: CASRSGLADNEQFF
v_gene: TRBV5-4
d_gene: TRBD2
abundance: many
j_gene: TRBJ2-1

CDR3nt: TGTGCCAGCAGTTTAAGGCTAGCGGAGTACAATGAGCAGTTCTTC
CDR3aa: CASSLRLAEYNEQFF
v_gene: TRBV12-3/TRBV12-4
d_gene: TRBD2
abundance: many
j_gene: TRBJ2-1

CDR3nt: TGTGCCAGCAGGACCCGACAGGCTGGGACCGGGGAGCTGTTTTTT
CDR3aa: CASRTRQAGTGELFF
v_gene: TRBV12-3/TRBV12-4
d_gene: -
abundance: many
j_gene: TRBJ2-2

CDR3nt: TGCAGCGGGGGGGCGGGACAGAAAGGGACCCAGTACTTC
CDR3aa: CSGGAGQKGTQYF
v_gene: TRBV29-1
d_gene: -
abundance: many
j_gene: TRBJ2-5

CDR3nt: TGTGCCAGCTCACCCTCTGAAGATACGCAGTATTTT
CDR3aa: CASSPSEDTQYF
v_gene: TRBV18
d_gene: -
abundance: many
j_gene: TRBJ2-3

CDR3nt: TGTGCCAGCAGTGTCCTAAAGTCGAACACCGGGGAGCTGTTTTTT
CDR3aa: CASSVLKSNTGELFF
v_gene: TRBV25-1
d_gene: -
abundance: many
j_gene: TRBJ2-2

CDR3nt: TGCGCCAGCAGCTTATCGACAGGGCAAGCCACTGAAGCTTTCTTT
CDR3aa: CASSLSTGQATEAFF
v_gene: TRBV5-1
d_gene: TRBD1
abundance: many
j_gene: TRBJ1-1

CDR3nt: TGTGCCAGCAGACGCTCGGGGGGTTTGACCGGGGAGCTGTTTTTT
CDR3aa: CASRRSGGLTGELFF
v_gene: TRBV6-2/TRBV6-3
d_gene: TRBD2
abundance: many
j_gene: TRBJ2-2

CDR3nt: TGCGCCAGCAGCTTGGCCGGGACGTCGTTTGAAGCTTTCTTT
CDR3aa: CASSLAGTSFEAFF
v_gene: TRBV5-1
d_gene: -
abundance: few
j_gene: TRBJ1-1

CDR3nt: TGCAGTGCCCCAGGACAGCGGGGCGAGACCCAGTACTTC
CDR3aa: CSAPGQRGETQYF
v_gene: TRBV20-1
d_gene: -
abundance: many
j_gene: TRBJ2-5

CDR3nt: TGTGCCAGCAGTCGCCAACCGGGCCCCCAAGAGACCCAGTACTTC
CDR3aa: CASSRQPGPQETQYF
v_gene: TRBV3-1
d_gene: -
abundance: many
j_gene: TRBJ2-5

CDR3nt: TGCAGTGCTAGAGTCTACAGGGGCGGTGAAGCTTTCTTT
CDR3aa: CSARVYRGGEAFF
v_gene: TRBV20-1
d_gene: TRBD1
abundance: many
j_gene: TRBJ1-1

CDR3nt: TGCGCCAGCAGCTTGGCCCTACGGACAGTCTCCACCCCAGATACGCAGTATTTT
CDR3aa: CASSLALRTVSTPDTQYF
v_gene: TRBV5-1
d_gene: -
abundance: many
j_gene: TRBJ2-3

CDR3nt: TGTGCCAGCAGCTTCCCAGCTTCAGATACGCAGTATTTT
CDR3aa: CASSFPASDTQYF
v_gene: TRBV7-2
d_gene: -
abundance: many
j_gene: TRBJ2-3

CDR3nt: TGTGCCAGCAGGACGGGACTAGCGACCTTTAAGCAGTACTTC
CDR3aa: CASRTGLATFKQYF
v_gene: TRBV2
d_gene: TRBD2
abundance: many
j_gene: TRBJ2-7

CDR3nt: TGTGCCATCCAGGAGGCTAGCGGCACGCATACGCAGTATTTT
CDR3aa: CAIQEASGTHTQYF
v_gene: TRBV10-3
d_gene: TRBD2
abundance: many
j_gene: TRBJ2-3

CDR3nt: TGCGCCGGTAGGGACACGTCGGAAAGCGAGCAGTACTTC
CDR3aa: CAGRDTSESEQYF
v_gene: TRBV5-1
d_gene: -
abundance: many
j_gene: TRBJ2-7

CDR3nt: TGTGCCAGCATGGGGGAGACCCAGTACTTC
CDR3aa: CASMGETQYF
v_gene: TRBV19
d_gene: -
abundance: -
j_gene: TRBJ2-5

CDR3nt: TGTGCCAGCTCACCAAGTCTCGAAGCTTTCTTT
CDR3aa: CASSPSLEAFF
v_gene: TRBV18
d_gene: -
abundance: few
j_gene: TRBJ1-1

CDR3nt: TGCGCCAGCAGCGCTCAGGACACCTTCGGGTACGAGCAGTACTTC
CDR3aa: CASSAQDTFGYEQYF
v_gene: TRBV5-1
d_gene: -
abundance: many
j_gene: TRBJ2-7